The T cell receptor beta chain described here comes from a study of tumor-infiltrating lymphocytes in primary liver carcinoma. A constant-region primer primed TCR beta cDNA synthesis from 450 to 550 ng of total RNA. A slightly modified ARM-PCR protocol with three nested multiplex PCR rounds produced these TCR beta libraries. TRBV1-TRBV30 forward primers paired with a C-beta reverse primer were used in the first two PCR rounds, which ran approximately 10 cycles each. TCRdb redid the calling of the multiplex PCR reads with MiXCR, one entry per CDR3 protein. The repertoire holds around 70,000 distinct CDR3 sequences, with roughly three quarters as singletons. Unsorted bulk tissue, roughly 19-33 mg of it, served as the source for co-extraction of RNA and DNA. Primary liver carcinomas in the patients were surgically resected. These patients lived with chronic HBV infection and had never been treated. Tumor samples each held over 90% viable tumor cells.

Findings of the study overall: A fraction of only about 7.5-25% of top clones appeared in all five tumor regions.

By frequency in the sample, this clonotype is medium-sized. The antigen remains unidentified. CDR1 and CDR2 (germline): MGHRA, YSYEKL. The CDR3 is made up of 15 amino acids. The ends were cut back, 0 bases at V and 4 bases at J, with 12 bases in the middle. The rearrangement joins TRBV4-1 to TRBJ2-5; D is ambiguous. This TCR came from a man aged 35 to 55 with primary liver carcinoma and hepatitis B virus infection. Source material: liver tumor tissue from sampling region 4. Subset in this sample: tumor region T4, right-lateral pole. The CDR3 nucleotides read TGCGCCAGCAGCCAAGAATTAGGCAAGGGAGAGACCCAGTACTTC. It specifies CASSQELGKGETQYF.